This T cell receptor (beta chain) stems from a study of T cell changes during pregnancy in multiple sclerosis. CDR1 and CDR2 from the germline V gene are LGHNA and YSLEER. V gave up 2 bases and J gave up 6 bases, with 11 bases separating them. CDR3 length equals 13 residues. TCRdb keeps only in-frame clones here, not all; method: immunoSEQ multiplex PCR. The repertoire holds 50,000 to 70,000 clones, with 92% as singletons. The sample was peripheral blood, taken in the second trimester of pregnancy. V usage is TRBV4-3 and J usage is TRBJ2-7; D is possibly TRBD2 (5 bases). The sequence was collected from a female donor with multiple sclerosis, enrolled in a pregnancy study. The chain's CDR3 is CASSQRETREQYF. The CDR3 DNA sequence: TGCGCCAGCAGCCAAAGGGAGACTCGCGAGCAGTACTTC.